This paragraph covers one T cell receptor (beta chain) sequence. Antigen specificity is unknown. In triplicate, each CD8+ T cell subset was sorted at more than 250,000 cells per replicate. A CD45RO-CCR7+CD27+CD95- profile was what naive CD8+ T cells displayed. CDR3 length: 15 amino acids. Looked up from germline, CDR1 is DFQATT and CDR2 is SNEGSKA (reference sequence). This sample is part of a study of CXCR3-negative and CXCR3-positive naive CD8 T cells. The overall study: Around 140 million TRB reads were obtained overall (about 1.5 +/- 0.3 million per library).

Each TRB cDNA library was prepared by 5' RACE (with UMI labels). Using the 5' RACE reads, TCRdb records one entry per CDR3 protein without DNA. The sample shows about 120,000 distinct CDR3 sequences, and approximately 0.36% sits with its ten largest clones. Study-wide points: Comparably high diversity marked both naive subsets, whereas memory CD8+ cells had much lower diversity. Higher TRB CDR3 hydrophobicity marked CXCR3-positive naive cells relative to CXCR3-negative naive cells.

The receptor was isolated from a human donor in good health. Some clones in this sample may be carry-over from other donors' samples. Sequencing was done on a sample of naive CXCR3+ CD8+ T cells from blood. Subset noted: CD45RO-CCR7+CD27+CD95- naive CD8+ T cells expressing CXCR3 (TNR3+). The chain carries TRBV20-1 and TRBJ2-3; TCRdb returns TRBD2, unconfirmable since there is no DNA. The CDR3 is CSAAYRAGRTDTQYF.